These T cell receptor beta chains were read from a single sample in a study of T-cell reconstitution after alpha-beta-depleted transplantation in children. Each CDR3 protein gets one entry after TCRdb re-called the PCR reads with MiXCR. The table shows approximately 300,000 distinct CDR3 sequences, with around 7.3% occurring only once. The sequencing here drew on peripheral blood, taken 360 days after TCRalphabeta/CD19-depleted stem cell transplant. Source of these receptors: a female patient younger than 10 who had a stem cell transplant for Fanconi anemia, so the T cells may come from the graft donor. Each CDR3 is given with its conserved first and last residue. D genes are given only for firm matches. Clone size appears in some rows only: once, few, many, or a class for an expanded clone.

size	D	length	V	J	DNA	CDR3
many	-	14	TRBV7-2	TRBJ2-7	TGTGCCAGCAGCTTAGTCCCTAGTGTCCACGAGCAGTACTTC	CASSLVPSVHEQYF
many	-	17	TRBV6-1	TRBJ2-3	TGTGCCAGCAGCTTTAGCGGACAGGCGATTAGCACAGATACGCAGTATTTT	CASSFSGQAISTDTQYF
many	-	14	TRBV10-3	TRBJ1-1	TGTGCCATCAGTGAGCCCAGGGTGAACACTGAAGCTTTCTTT	CAISEPRVNTEAFF
many	-	15	TRBV28	TRBJ1-2	TGTGCCAGCAGCGCTCTTGAGGGGTTTGCCTATGGCTACACCTTC	CASSALEGFAYGYTF
many	-	16	TRBV25-1	TRBJ1-6	TGTGCCAGCAGTGAAATAGGGAAGACAGAGAATTCACCCCTCCACTTT	CASSEIGKTENSPLHF
many	-	16	TRBV5-1	TRBJ1-1	TGCGCCAGCAGCTTGAGCGGCGTTCAAATGAACACTGAAGCTTTCTTT	CASSLSGVQMNTEAFF
many	TRBD2	15	TRBV28	TRBJ2-1	TGTGCCAGCGATCGTCCTCCTAGCGGGAGTAATGAGCAGTTCTTC	CASDRPPSGSNEQFF
-	-	16	TRBV5-1	TRBJ2-7	TGCGCCAGCCGGGTTGAGCCAACTTCGGGAGCCTACGAGCAGTACTTC	CASRVEPTSGAYEQYF
many	-	16	TRBV4-3	TRBJ2-2	TGCGCCAGCAGCCAAAATGGGGGGCCTGGTGCCGGGGAGCTGTTTTTT	CASSQNGGPGAGELFF
many	TRBD1	15	TRBV20-1	TRBJ2-6	TGCAGTGCTAGAGGGACAGGCTCTGGGGCCAACGTCCTGACTTTC	CSARGTGSGANVLTF
many	TRBD2	16	TRBV12-3/TRBV12-4	TRBJ2-1	TGTGCCAGCAGTTCGACTAGCGGGGGGCTCCACAATGAGCAGTTCTTC	CASSSTSGGLHNEQFF
-	TRBD1	15	TRBV27	TRBJ2-7	TGTGCCAGCAGTTTATGGGGGACAGGGGGTTTCGAGCAGTACTTC	CASSLWGTGGFEQYF
-	-	11	TRBV20-1	TRBJ2-7	TGCAGTGCCGGGACCTCCTACGAGCAGTACTTC	CSAGTSYEQYF
many	TRBD2	17	TRBV4-3	TRBJ2-3	TGCGCCAGCAGCCACCAGATTAGCGGGACCTCCACAGATACGCAGTATTTT	CASSHQISGTSTDTQYF
-	-	14	TRBV9	TRBJ2-3	TGTGCCAGCAGCGTCCGGGGGCAGGAAGATACGCAGTATTTT	CASSVRGQEDTQYF
many	-	13	TRBV7-3	TRBJ2-5	TGTGCCAGCAGCTCCTACGGGCTGGAGACCCAGTACTTC	CASSSYGLETQYF
many	TRBD1	14	TRBV29-1	TRBJ2-7	TGCAGCGTTGAGGGGACAGGGAGCATCTACGAGCAGTACTTC	CSVEGTGSIYEQYF
many	-	12	TRBV7-2	TRBJ2-1	TGTGCCAGCAGCCTGACAGTCAATGAGCAGTTCTTC	CASSLTVNEQFF
many	TRBD2	17	TRBV4-2	TRBJ2-2	TGTGCCAGCAGCCAAGAACCGCGGGAGACTAGCACCGGGGAGCTGTTTTTT	CASSQEPRETSTGELFF
many	-	16	TRBV20-1	TRBJ2-1	TGCAGTGCCCCTCGTTTTGGCGCAAACTCCTACAATGAGCAGTTCTTC	CSAPRFGANSYNEQFF
few	-	13	TRBV7-2	TRBJ1-2	TGTGCCAGCAGCTTAGCACAGAGCGATGGCTACACCTTC	CASSLAQSDGYTF
-	-	14	TRBV5-6	TRBJ2-7	TGTGCCAGCAGCTTGGGATCGAGTCCCTACGAGCAGTACTTC	CASSLGSSPYEQYF
many	TRBD2	16	TRBV28	TRBJ2-7	TGTGCCAGCAGCCCGGGACTAGCGGTTAGCTCCTACGAGCAGTACTTC	CASSPGLAVSSYEQYF
many	TRBD2	16	TRBV10-3	TRBJ2-3	TGTGCCATCAGTGAACCGAGCGGGAACAGCACAGATACGCAGTATTTT	CAISEPSGNSTDTQYF
-	TRBD2	17	TRBV4-1	TRBJ2-7	TGCGCCAGCAGCCTAAGTAACCCAGCGGGGGGCTCCTACGAGCAGTACTTC	CASSLSNPAGGSYEQYF
many	TRBD2	20	TRBV20-1	TRBJ2-3	TGCAGTGCTAGAGGGCCCGCTGGTAGCGGGAGCGGATTTAGCACAGATACGCAGTATTTT	CSARGPAGSGSGFSTDTQYF
few	-	14	TRBV12-3/TRBV12-4	TRBJ1-1	TGTGCCAGCAGCCCGAGTATTAGGAACACTGAAGCTTTCTTT	CASSPSIRNTEAFF
many	-	13	TRBV27	TRBJ2-1	TGTGCCAGCAGTACCCGGACCCGTGATGAGCAGTTCTTC	CASSTRTRDEQFF
many	-	15	TRBV7-8	TRBJ2-7	TGTGCCAGCAGCTTAGGTGCAGCGGCACCCTACGAGCAGTACTTC	CASSLGAAAPYEQYF
many	-	15	TRBV28	TRBJ1-5	TGTGCCAGCAGTTTCATCGACGACCGAGATCAGCCCCAGCATTTT	CASSFIDDRDQPQHF